A selection of T cell receptor beta chains follows, all from one sample in a study of T cell responses to AZD1222 COVID-19 vaccine. Sequencing was performed with immunoSEQ multiplex PCR; in TCRdb, only in-frame clones are kept and a portion is missing. The sample lists some 130,000 clones; 80% to 90% were seen once. Sequences were derived from peripheral blood, sampled on day 0 of AZD1222 vaccination. The source is an adult in good health. Each CDR3 is given with its conserved first and last residue. The order of the fields is J gene, V gene, CDR3 protein.

J: TRBJ2-7; V: TRBV6-5; CDR3: CACRTYEQYF
J: TRBJ2-5; V: TRBV19; CDR3: CASSPLGTSEETQYF
J: TRBJ1-2; V: TRBV30; CDR3: CAWSLAPANYGYTF
J: TRBJ1-2; V: TRBV7-9; CDR3: CASSSGQYYGYTF
J: TRBJ2-2; V: TRBV5-1; CDR3: CASSERGSGNTGELFF
J: TRBJ2-1; V: TRBV4-1; CDR3: CASSQSASGSYNEQFF
J: TRBJ2-4; V: TRBV6-1; CDR3: CASSEAADEFQYF
J: TRBJ2-1; V: TRBV24-1; CDR3: CATSDADRGVNEQFF
J: TRBJ2-1; V: TRBV5-1; CDR3: CASSPGLAASYNEQFF
J: TRBJ2-7; V: TRBV3-1/TRBV3-2; CDR3: CASSPWDSSYEQYF
J: TRBJ2-7; V: TRBV5-4; CDR3: CASSPNRGRREQYF
J: TRBJ2-7; V: TRBV19; CDR3: CASSIKQGPTEQYF
J: TRBJ1-2; V: TRBV7-2; CDR3: CASSLRGSPHGYTF
J: TRBJ1-2; V: TRBV7-8; CDR3: CASSRERAGGHGYTF
J: TRBJ1-4; V: TRBV7-9; CDR3: CASSLGAGGDEKLFF
J: TRBJ1-2; V: TRBV10-3; CDR3: CAISDGERANYGYTF
J: TRBJ1-1; V: TRBV4-2; CDR3: CASSQAAQAVGNTEAFF
J: TRBJ2-3; V: TRBV7-9; CDR3: CASSLGTRQDF
J: TRBJ1-5; V: TRBV2; CDR3: CASSDGGQPQHF
J: TRBJ1-3; V: TRBV19; CDR3: CASSLGTEWGNTIYF
J: TRBJ1-2; V: TRBV10-2; CDR3: CASTGGGNGYTF
J: TRBJ1-5; V: TRBV6-1; CDR3: CASSDMTVYSNQPQHF
J: TRBJ1-1; V: TRBV19; CDR3: CASSNNRGRWTEAFF
J: TRBJ1-1; V: TRBV15; CDR3: CATSRDPRIMNTEAFF
J: TRBJ2-7; V: TRBV9; CDR3: CASSPPTGQAYEQYF
J: TRBJ2-3; V: TRBV19; CDR3: CASSPVGGDSSTDTQYF
J: TRBJ2-2; V: TRBV9; CDR3: CASSETGTSVTGELFF
J: TRBJ2-7; V: TRBV2; CDR3: CASKHTKGLYEQYF
J: TRBJ2-7; V: TRBV6-5; CDR3: CASSYGTSGSYEQYF
J: TRBJ2-3; V: TRBV5-4; CDR3: CASSSNRGSTDTQYF
J: TRBJ1-4; V: TRBV7-9; CDR3: CASSLGSNRGEKLFF
J: TRBJ1-6; V: TRBV5-1; CDR3: CASSLGTGTGDSPLHF
J: TRBJ2-3; V: TRBV9; CDR3: CASSVAEGSYTQYF
J: TRBJ1-5; V: TRBV19; CDR3: CATRDLTGIGPQHF
J: TRBJ2-3; V: TRBV30; CDR3: CAWSVGAGLSTDTQYF
J: TRBJ2-7; V: TRBV3-1/TRBV3-2; CDR3: CASSQFKGPYEQYF
J: TRBJ1-2; V: TRBV2; CDR3: CASRLTWGYTF
J: TRBJ2-1; V: TRBV19; CDR3: CASTPLSSSYNEQFF
J: TRBJ2-1; V: TRBV7-2; CDR3: CASSTVGIREQFF
J: TRBJ2-7; V: TRBV7-2; CDR3: CASSQSGYYEQYF
J: TRBJ2-7; V: TRBV10-3; CDR3: CAAGIREQYF
J: TRBJ1-2; V: TRBV6-5; CDR3: CASSYGTHRGGYTF
J: TRBJ2-5; V: TRBV20-1; CDR3: CSASRITGLAGETQYF
J: TRBJ1-6; V: TRBV28; CDR3: CASSLRGDSPLHF
J: TRBJ2-5; V: TRBV5-1; CDR3: CASSSRPSGRLNLQETQYF
J: TRBJ2-7; V: TRBV27; CDR3: CASSQTTGGTYEQYF
J: TRBJ1-2; V: TRBV4-3; CDR3: CASSQAGGQGNGYTF
J: TRBJ1-1; V: TRBV19; CDR3: CASSIRGGTEAFF
J: TRBJ2-7; V: TRBV7-8; CDR3: CASSFGAPGEEQYF
J: TRBJ1-1; V: TRBV5-1; CDR3: CASSLEGLNTEAFF
J: TRBJ2-7; V: TRBV6-4; CDR3: CASSDAVRTPYEQYF
J: TRBJ2-7; V: TRBV12-3/TRBV12-4; CDR3: CASSWGEQYF
J: TRBJ1-1; V: TRBV12-3/TRBV12-4; CDR3: CASRTDNRGDAFF
J: TRBJ2-7; V: TRBV7-8; CDR3: CASSRALTGGKRHEQYF
J: TRBJ2-1; V: TRBV18; CDR3: CASSPALYNEQFF
J: TRBJ2-5; V: TRBV4-1; CDR3: CASSQSQTSGYQETQYF
J: TRBJ1-1; V: TRBV7-9; CDR3: CASSLVRDRGRNTEAFF
J: TRBJ2-2; V: TRBV19; CDR3: CASRPPTAGELFF
J: TRBJ1-5; V: TRBV28; CDR3: CASSLLTAQGNQPQHF
J: TRBJ1-5; V: TRBV19; CDR3: CASSIPATNRALDQPQHF